This TCR beta chain was recorded in a study of shared T cell receptors in the human thymus. V was trimmed by 5 bases and J by 6 bases, leaving 22 bases between them. The CDR3 length is 16 residues. The germline V gene has CDR1 SGHVS and CDR2 FQNEAQ. Some clones are missing from TCRdb's copy, which holds only in-frame ones; the method was immunoSEQ multiplex PCR. The table records over 350,000 clones, around 95% of them present only once. Source material: thymocytes. The sequence was collected from a human donor. This chain connects TRBV7-8 to TRBJ1-1; D unresolved. The CDR3 bases are TGTGCCAGCAGCGCAACCGGGTCGCTTGGTTGCCCTGAAGCTTTCTTT. This encodes CASSATGSLGCPEAFF.